One sample yielded the 21 T cell receptor beta chains listed below, sequenced in a study of beta chain features in type 1 diabetes. The antigens for these receptors are not known. Reverse transcribing all isolated RNA meant expressed TCRB transcripts were sequenced. Sequenced by immunoSEQ multiplex PCR; TCRdb stores in-frame clones only, minus some. The profile shows roughly 300,000 clones, around 9.3% of them singletons. Study findings and constraints: Moderately but significantly shorter TCRB CDR3s were found in Type 1 diabetes patients in all four CD4+ subsets.

Sequenced: central memory CD4+ T cells from blood. These receptors all come from a man aged 25 to 40 with type 1 diabetes.

The sample holds a few counts of this clone. The chain couples TRBV5-6 to TRBJ1-4, with unresolved D. The CDR3 runs to 12 residues. V was cut by 2 bases and J by 7 bases, with 6 bases left in between. Germline CDR1 and CDR2: SGHDT and YYEEEE. The CDR3 bases are TGTGCCAGCAGCTTTAGAGGTGAAAAACTGTTTTTT. The encoded protein is CASSFRGEKLFF.

Only a few counts were recorded for this clone. The CDR3 loop is CATSRDVIAGGNMNIQYF. The CDR3 DNA follows: TGTGCCACCAGCAGAGATGTTATAGCGGGGGGAAACATGAACATTCAGTACTTC. The V gene is TRBV15, the J gene TRBJ2-4; 10 bases are shared with TRBD2. CDR3 size: 18 residues. The V segment lost 0 bases and the J segment 7 bases; nucleotides outside the gene matches: 12. Germline V gives CDR1 LNHNV, CDR2 YYDKDF (reference sequence).

Many counts were recorded for this clone. This CDR3 is CASGQMNTEAFF. CDR3 bases: TGTGCCAGCGGACAGATGAACACTGAAGCTTTCTTT. The chain has TRBV2 and TRBJ1-1; D is perhaps TRBD1 (6 bases). The germline V gene has CDR1 SNHLY and CDR2 FYNNEI. Trimming removed 8 bases at V and 0 bases at J, with 7 bases between. The CDR3 has 12 residues.

This clone came up a few times. The chain recombines TRBV6-6 with TRBJ1-1, with TRBD1 matching 9 bases. The CDR3 is 14 residues long. The J segment lost 5 bases and the V segment lost 6 bases, leaving 7 bases of the junction unmatched. Germline lookup yields CDR1 MNHNY and CDR2 SVGAGI (reference sequence). The CDR3 DNA sequence: TGTGCCAGCAGAGCAGGAGGACAGGGGACTGAAGCTTTCTTT. Amino acid sequence: CASRAGGQGTEAFF.

The chain joins TRBV7-9 to TRBJ1-2; TRBD1 matches at 7 bases. V dropped 3 bases and J dropped 3; count of bases not matched to a gene: 4. CDR1 is SEHNR, CDR2 FQNEAQ, per germline (reference sequence). CDR3 length equals 14 residues. CDR3 coding DNA: TGTGCCAGCAGCTTGGGGGACAGACACTATGGCTACACCTTC. This sequence encodes CASSLGDRHYGYTF.

The sample holds a few counts of this clone. The chain joins TRBV15 to TRBJ2-6; no definite D call. The germline V gene has CDR1 LNHNV and CDR2 YYDKDF (reference sequence). The CDR3 length is 19 residues. The V and J ends lost 2 bases and 1 base respectively, with 18 bases between them. The chain's CDR3 is CATSRKRAGQPSGANVLTF. The CDR3 region has the DNA TGTGCCACCAGCAGAAAACGGGCAGGTCAACCATCTGGGGCCAACGTCCTGACTTTC. Based on the CDR3 plus reference TRBV15 and TRBJ2-6, the full variable domain is DAMVIQNPRYQVTQFGKPVTLSCSQTLNHNVMYWYQQKSSQAPKLLFHYYDKDFNNEADTPDNFQSRRPNTSFCFLDIRSPGLGDTAMYLCATSRKRAGQPSGANVLTFGAGSRLTVL.

In its sample, this clone was seen many times. Different DNA sequences within this sample yield the same CDR3. V and J are TRBV28 and TRBJ2-6, with D hard to call. The V end was cut by 3 bases, the J end by 4 bases, with 7 bases between. CDR3 size: 14 residues. Germline assignment: CDR1 MDHEN and CDR2 SYDVKM. The DNA of the CDR3 is TGTGCCAGCAGTTTGGGCGGCGGGGCCAACGTCCTGACTTTC. Protein: CASSLGGGANVLTF. The whole variable domain, filled in from reference TRBV28 and TRBJ2-6, reads DVKVTQSSRYLVKRTGEKVFLECVQDMDHENMFWYRQDPGLGLRLIYFSYDVKMKEKGDIPEGYSVSREKKERFSLILESASTNQTSMYLCASSLGGGANVLTFGAGSRLTVL.

V is TRBV5-1 and J is TRBJ1-2; 12 positions match TRBD1. This CDR3 contains 15 residues. In germline, CDR1 is SGHRS, CDR2 YFSETQ. Germline trimming cut 3 bases from V and 3 bases from J; bases unmatched to any gene: 3. The CDR3 reads CASSSGQGADYGYTF. Written as DNA, the CDR3 is TGCGCCAGCAGCTCGGGACAGGGGGCTGACTATGGCTACACCTTC.

This clone was seen a few times. The chain carries TRBV2 and TRBJ1-1; weak D call: TRBD1 (6 bases). Trimming removed 1 base from V and 2 bases from J, with 11 bases in between. The length of the CDR3 is 15 residues. Germline values: CDR1 SNHLY, CDR2 FYNNEI. CDR3 residues: CASSEERGGNTEAFF. DNA for the CDR3: TGTGCCAGCAGTGAAGAAAGGGGGGGAAACACTGAAGCTTTCTTT.

This clone was recorded a few times. The chain joins TRBV5-6 to TRBJ2-3; weak D call: TRBD1 (5 bases). The CDR3 is 13 residues long. CDR1 and CDR2 (germline): SGHDT, YYEEEE. V was cut by 4 bases and J by 4 bases, with 10 bases left in between. In DNA form, the CDR3 reads TGTGCCAGCAGCGGGCTGGGGCCAGATACGCAGTATTTT. Its translation: CASSGLGPDTQYF. The full variable domain, with the rest looked up from reference TRBV5-6 and TRBJ2-3, is DAGVTQSPTHLIKTRGQQVTLRCSPKSGHDTVSWYQQALGQGPQFIFQYYEEEERQRGNFPDRFSGHQFPNYSSELNVNALLLGDSALYLCASSGLGPDTQYFGPGTRLTVL.

The sample holds many counts of this clone. The chain uses TRBV28 and TRBJ2-7, with a weak D call TRBD2 (7 bases). The CDR3 is 13 amino acids. Per germline, CDR1 MDHEN and CDR2 SYDVKM. Trimming took off 7 bases at V and 5 bases at J, with 15 bases between the two ends. The CDR3 bases are TGTGCCAGCATCGAGGGGGGGGCCAACGAGCAGTACTTC. Its translation: CASIEGGANEQYF.

This clone appeared a few times. This chain uses TRBV28 with TRBJ2-1, with D unclear. Germline CDR1 is MDHEN and CDR2 is SYDVKM. The CDR3 has 17 amino acids. The ends were cut back, 6 bases at V and 7 bases at J, with 25 bases in the middle. This CDR3 reads CASRLVGVAGKRNEQFF. CDR3 in DNA: TGTGCCAGCAGACTCGTTGGGGTGGCCGGTAAGAGGAATGAGCAGTTCTTC.

This chain uses TRBV5-1 with TRBJ2-2, with D perhaps assigned TRBD1 or TRBD2 (5 bases each). The CDR3 length is 14 residues. The germline gives CDR1 SGHRS, CDR2 YFSETQ. Trimming removed 4 bases at V and 5 bases at J, with 12 bases between. DNA for the CDR3: TGCGCCAGCAGCCCCGGGACGCTAACCGGGGAGCTGTTTTTT. Residues: CASSPGTLTGELFF.

Concerning this clone: One base away lies a much larger clone, so this may be a sequencing read error. CDR3 protein: CASSLGTGELFF. Written as DNA, the CDR3 is TGTGCCAGCAGCTTGGGGACCGGGGAGCTGTTTTTT. V and J are TRBV7-6 and TRBJ2-2; D remains ambiguous. Trimming left V 3 bases short and J 5 bases short, with 4 bases between. Germline V lookup: CDR1 SGHVS, CDR2 FNYEAQ. The CDR3 contains 12 residues.

This clone turned up a few times. CDR3 protein: CASKIRGGNTGELFF. CDR3 nucleotide sequence: TGTGCCAGCAAGATACGGGGAGGCAACACCGGGGAGCTGTTTTTT. The rearrangement joins TRBV27 to TRBJ2-2; D may be TRBD2 (6 bases). This CDR3 region has 15 residues. Germline loops: CDR1 MNHEY, CDR2 SMNVEV (reference sequence). With 7 bases removed from V and 2 bases from J, the gap between germline ends came to 14 bases.

CDR3 DNA: TGTGCCAGCAGCCACCCATCGGGACAGGGGACCTCCTACGAGCAGTACTTC. As protein: CASSHPSGQGTSYEQYF. The V and J genes are TRBV7-9 and TRBJ2-7, with TRBD1 matching 10 bases. Trimming cost V 5 bases and J 0 bases; bases outside gene matches: 10. Germline lookup yields CDR1 SEHNR and CDR2 FQNEAQ (reference sequence). The CDR3 length is 17 residues.

This clone appeared a single time. The V gene is TRBV4-3, the J gene TRBJ1-2; 7 bases align to TRBD1. Germline V lookup: CDR1 LGHNA, CDR2 YSLEER. The CDR3 has 15 residues. Trimming took 0 bases from V and 5 from J; bases not matched to a gene: 6. The DNA for the CDR3 is TGCGCCAGCAGCCAAGATCCGGGCAGGGGGTATGGCTACACCTTC. Protein product: CASSQDPGRGYGYTF.

The sample holds a few counts of this clone. The chain links TRBV7-2 to TRBJ1-2; the D is unclear. Trimming left V 4 bases short and J 4 bases short, with 16 bases between. The CDR3 totals 15 residues. Germline assignment: CDR1 SGHTA and CDR2 FQGNSA. The CDR3 protein is CASSSLFKGGYGYTF. CDR3 sequence (DNA): TGTGCCAGCAGCTCCCTTTTTAAGGGTGGCTATGGCTACACCTTC.

Only a few counts were recorded for this clone. The V and J genes are TRBV27 and TRBJ1-2; 10 bases are a match to TRBD1. V gave up 4 bases and J gave up 8 bases; unmatched junction bases: 4. CDR3 size: 13 residues. Germline CDR1 MNHEY, CDR2 SMNVEV (reference sequence). This CDR3 is CASSWDRGGGYTF. CDR3 nucleotides: TGTGCCAGCAGTTGGGACAGGGGAGGAGGCTACACCTTC.

Only a few counts were recorded for this clone. V is TRBV30 and J is TRBJ1-2; D unclear. Germline loops: CDR1 GTSNPN, CDR2 SVGIG (reference sequence). With 1 base removed from V and 4 bases from J, the gap between germline ends came to 10 bases. This CDR3 has 13 residues. CDR3 residues: CAWSAGYGYGYTF. In nucleotides, the CDR3 is TGTGCCTGGAGTGCGGGATATGGCTATGGCTACACCTTC.

This clone has only a few counts. The chain uses TRBV7-2 and TRBJ2-7; weak D call: TRBD2 (6 bases). This CDR3 is 15 amino acids long. Trimming cost V 5 bases and J 5 bases, with 19 bases left between them. From germline, CDR1 is SGHTA and CDR2 FQGNSA. The CDR3 bases are TGTGCCAGCAGCCTGCTCGGCCGTACGGGAGACGAGCAGTACTTC. Protein sequence: CASSLLGRTGDEQYF.